Presented here are 32 T cell receptor beta chains from one specimen sequenced in a study of regulatory T cells in long-lasting Graves disease. Both iRepertoire HTBI primers and Arm-PCR of CDR3 regions were used to build the TCR beta libraries. TCRdb reanalysed the multiplex PCR reads using MiXCR and keeps one entry per CDR3 protein. The sample includes roughly 500,000 distinct CDR3 sequences, approximately 15% seen only once; the top ten take 10%. Documented time point: newly diagnosed GD, antithyroid drugs for less than 3 months. Extracted PBMC RNA gave rise to the TCR library. The data also belong to a second study, concerning T cells in Graves' hyperthyroidism and ophthalmopathy.

Material: peripheral blood mononuclear cells (PBMCs), obtained at new diagnosis, from a patient treated with antithyroid drugs. The receptors were sampled from a man aged 25 to 40 with Graves disease.

This clonotype was picked up many times. The chain couples TRBV20-1 to TRBJ1-2; D perhaps matches TRBD1 (6 bases). Trimming stripped 0 bases from V and 6 bases from J, with 11 bases between. The V gene's germline CDR1 is DFQATT and CDR2 SNEGSKA (reference sequence). This CDR3 contains 13 residues. The CDR3 DNA is TGCAGTGCTAGAGAGGGGGCAAACCATGGCTACACCTTC. This sequence encodes CSAREGANHGYTF.

This clonotype was recorded many times. The chain combines TRBV11-2 with TRBJ2-5; 8 bases align to TRBD2. This CDR3 region has 15 residues. The germline V gene has CDR1 SGHAT and CDR2 FQNNGV. With V trimmed by 7 bases and J by 5 bases, 12 bases remained unmatched. DNA for the CDR3: TGTGCCAGCACCAAAATACCGGGAGGGGGGGAGACCCAGTACTTC. It encodes CASTKIPGGGETQYF.

A note on this clonotype: One base away lies a much larger clone, so this may be a sequencing read error. The V call is TRBV5-8, the J call TRBJ2-3; D is unresolved. The V gene's germline CDR1 is SGHTS and CDR2 YDEGEE. V was shortened by 2 bases and J by 3 bases, with 7 bases between the two germline ends. The CDR3 runs 13 residues. The CDR3 sequence: CASSFTTTDTQYF. The CDR3 DNA sequence: TGTGCCAGCAGCTTTACGACTACAGATACGCAGTATTTT.

This clonotype was counted ten times or more. The chain combines TRBV2 with TRBJ2-3, with a weak D call TRBD2 (6 bases). Germline lookup yields CDR1 SNHLY and CDR2 FYNNEI. Trimming cost V 6 bases and J 0 bases, with 7 bases left between them. This CDR3 region has 13 residues. DNA for the CDR3: TGTGCCAGCAGGGGACTGAGCACAGATACGCAGTATTTT. Residues: CASRGLSTDTQYF.

The chain couples TRBV29-1 to TRBJ2-1; TRBD2 matches at 9 bases. Germline V gene lookup returns CDR1 SQVTM and CDR2 ANQGSEA. CDR3 length equals 14 residues. The V and J ends lost 8 bases and 10 bases, in that order; junction bases with no gene match: 15. CDR3 bases: TGCAGCCTCCTGGAGGGCGGGAGGGCTTACGAGCAGTTCTTC. Translated, it gives CSLLEGGRAYEQFF.

V is TRBV27 and J is TRBJ1-6; D not certain. CDR3 length equals 15 residues. Germline V lookup: CDR1 MNHEY, CDR2 SMNVEV (reference sequence). V was clipped by 7 bases and J by 5 bases, with 15 bases between them. Written as DNA, the CDR3 is TGTGCCAGCAAAGGAGGTGGTACCCATAATTCACCCCTCCACTTT. Translated: CASKGGGTHNSPLHF.

Concerning this clonotype itself: The junction differs from germline at one of its ends, possibly a read error. The rearrangement joins TRBV7-2 to TRBJ1-1, with a tentative D call TRBD1 (6 bases). Germline V gene sequence: CDR1 SGHTA, CDR2 FQGNSA. CDR3 length: 14 residues. The CDR3 here is CASSTHRRDTEAFF. CDR3 bases: TGTGCCAGCAGCACTCATCGGAGGGACACCGAAGCTTTCTTT.

This clonotype has ten or more counts. The CDR3 coding sequence is TGTGCCAGCAGTGGACAGGGACGGGAGGTCTACAATGAGCAGTTCTTC. The encoded protein is CASSGQGREVYNEQFF. This chain connects TRBV12-3 or TRBV12-4 to TRBJ2-1; D possibly corresponds to TRBD1 (8 bases). This CDR3 region has 16 residues. Between the trimmed V and J ends, which lost 5 bases and 3 bases, there was a span of 17 bases.

This clonotype has more than one count but fewer than ten. The rearrangement uses TRBV3-1 and TRBJ2-3, with TRBD2 identical over 8 bases. CDR1 is LGHDT and CDR2 is YNNKEL in the germline V gene (reference sequence). There are 17 residues in the CDR3. J lost 4 bases, V lost 4 bases, and 13 bases had no gene match. CDR3 nucleotides: TGTGCCAGCAGCCGCCGTGGAGGGACTAGTTCGCCAGATACGCAGTATTTT. Amino acids: CASSRRGGTSSPDTQYF.

This clonotype has at least ten counts. The chain couples TRBV9 to TRBJ2-5; D is perhaps TRBD2 (6 bases). Trimming stripped 3 bases from V and 5 bases from J, with 14 bases between. CDR3 size: 14 residues. Germline V gene sequence: CDR1 SGDLS, CDR2 YYNGEE. CDR3 nucleotides: TGTGCCAGCAGCGCCCCTAGCGAACCCGAGACCCAGTACTTC. Translated: CASSAPSEPETQYF.

This clonotype was found many times. The V and J genes are TRBV12-3 or TRBV12-4 and TRBJ2-3; weak D call: TRBD1 (6 bases). The CDR3 sequence is 10 residues long. Trimming removed 5 bases at V and 11 bases at J, with 8 bases between. The CDR3 protein is CASSGQMQYF. For the CDR3, the DNA is TGTGCCAGCAGTGGACAGATGCAGTATTTT.

The gene calls are TRBV7-8 and TRBJ1-1; no firm D call. The length of the CDR3 is 13 residues. Germline V gene sequence: CDR1 SGHVS, CDR2 FQNEAQ. V was pared by 0 bases and J by 5 bases, with 7 bases between. CDR3 sequence (DNA): TGTGCCAGCAGCTTAGCGTCGGAGACTGAAGCTTTCTTT. Its protein product is CASSLASETEAFF.

This clonotype has just a few counts. The chain employs TRBV30 and TRBJ2-3, with 9 nucleotides matching TRBD1. CDR3 length: 13 residues. J gave up 4 bases and V 5 bases, and 4 bases lay outside the gene matches. The germline CDR1 and CDR2 sequences are GTSNPN and SVGIG (reference sequence). CDR3 protein: CAWAGTGPDTQYF. In DNA form, the CDR3 reads TGTGCCTGGGCCGGGACAGGGCCAGATACGCAGTATTTT.

In this sample, this clonotype turned up a few times. V gene TRBV6-1 combines with J gene TRBJ1-1; D is unresolved. The CDR3 consists of 15 residues. V lost 5 bases and J 0 bases, leaving 13 bases between the germline ends. Germline V lookup: CDR1 MNHNS, CDR2 SASEGT. The chain's CDR3 is CASSHRTELNTEAFF. The CDR3 DNA sequence: TGTGCCAGCAGTCATAGGACGGAACTGAACACTGAAGCTTTCTTT.

This clonotype was found many times. The rearrangement links TRBV6-2 or TRBV6-3 to TRBJ2-1; D uncertain. The V gene lost 5 bases and the J gene lost 1 base, with 9 bases spanning the gap. The V gene's germline CDR1 is MNHEY and CDR2 SVGEGT. CDR3 length: 14 amino acids. DNA of the CDR3: TGTGCCAGCAGTGAGGCGTGGTCCTACAATGAGCAGTTCTTC. This sequence encodes CASSEAWSYNEQFF.

This chain joins TRBV7-2 and TRBJ2-3, with 8 bases matching TRBD2. CDR1 SGHTA and CDR2 FQGNSA come from the germline V gene. The length of the CDR3 is 11 residues. J lost 14 bases, V lost 5 bases, and 6 bases had no gene match. The CDR3 loop reads CASSPAGAGYF. DNA of the CDR3: TGTGCCAGCAGCCCAGCGGGGGCCGGGTATTTT. Combining the CDR3 with reference TRBV7-2 and TRBJ2-3 gives the whole variable domain GAGVSQSPSNKVTEKGKDVELRCDPISGHTALYWYRQSLGQGLEFLIYFQGNSAPDKSGLPSDRFSAERTGGSVSTLTIQRTQQEDSAVYLCASSPAGAGYFGPGTRLTVL.

This clonotype occurred a few times. The rearrangement uses TRBV20-1 and TRBJ2-6, with 11 bases that match TRBD2. The CDR3 runs 19 residues. J gave up 3 bases and V 0 bases, and 10 bases lay outside the gene matches. Looked up from germline, CDR1 is DFQATT and CDR2 is SNEGSKA (reference sequence). The CDR3 nucleotides are TGCAGTGCTAGAGATCCTAGCGGGAGGTGGCTGGGTGGGGCCAACGTCCTGACTTTC. This gives the protein CSARDPSGRWLGGANVLTF.

This chain links TRBV5-1 with TRBJ2-1; TRBD1 is a possible D gene (6 bases). The CDR3 has 13 residues. Germline V gene sequence: CDR1 SGHRS, CDR2 YFSETQ. Trimming removed 7 bases at V and 1 base at J, with 9 bases between. The CDR3 DNA follows: TGCGCCAGCGCCCAGGGGTCCTACAATGAGCAGTTCTTC. Its protein product is CASAQGSYNEQFF.

This clonotype was seen more than once but under ten times. A single base separates this from a much larger clone, so it may be a read error. The V call is TRBV27, the J call TRBJ2-1; tentative D call: TRBD2 (6 bases). V lost 3 bases to trimming and J lost 10 bases, with 16 bases between them. The CDR3 spans 14 residues. Germline-derived CDR1 and CDR2 are MNHEY and SMNVEV (reference sequence). In DNA form, the CDR3 reads TGTGCCAGCAGTTTCTCCGGGGGTTATTACGAGCAGTTCTTC. This translates into CASSFSGGYYEQFF.

The chain is built from TRBV5-1 and TRBJ1-6, with TRBD1 matching over 8 bases. Germline V gene sequence: CDR1 SGHRS, CDR2 YFSETQ. The V and J ends lost 0 bases and 8 bases, in that order; junction bases with no gene match: 7. The CDR3 length is 16 residues. The CDR3 region is CASSLGPGTGDSPLHF. The CDR3 bases are TGCGCCAGCAGCTTGGGGCCCGGGACAGGTGATTCACCCCTCCACTTT.

This clonotype was picked up many times. V and J are TRBV29-1 and TRBJ2-1, with 9 bases matching TRBD2. The germline CDR1 and CDR2 sequences are SQVTM and ANQGSEA. J lost 4 bases, V lost 5 bases, and 6 bases had no gene match. The CDR3 covers 14 residues. CDR3 region: CSVLIAGVYNEQFF. The CDR3 DNA follows: TGCAGCGTTCTTATAGCGGGAGTTTACAATGAGCAGTTCTTC.

Many counts were recorded for this clonotype. The rearrangement joins TRBV11-3 to TRBJ2-2, with D tentatively TRBD1 or TRBD2 (5 bases each). The CDR3 covers 16 residues. V shed 4 bases and J shed 7 bases, with 19 bases lying between them. CDR1 SGHNT and CDR2 YENEEA come from the germline V gene. The CDR3: CASSSQNQGVHGELFF. CDR3 coding DNA: TGTGCCAGCAGCTCCCAGAACCAGGGAGTCCACGGGGAGCTGTTTTTT. The whole variable domain, remainder taken from reference TRBV11-3 and TRBJ2-2, is EAGVVQSPRYKIIEKKQPVAFWCNPISGHNTLYWYLQNLGQGPELLIRYENEEAVDDSQLPKDRFSAERLKGVDSTLKIQPAELGDSAVYLCASSSQNQGVHGELFFGEGSRLTVL.

Worth noting for this clonotype: At one end, the junction sequence differs from germline, possibly due to a read error. This chain links TRBV9 with TRBJ1-1; tentatively, D is TRBD1 (6 bases). The CDR3 contains 20 residues. From germline, CDR1 is SGDLS and CDR2 YYNGEE. The CDR3 loop is CTSSLTPQPRDGGSNTEAFF. CDR3 in DNA: TGTACCAGCAGCCTGACGCCCCAACCTAGGGACGGGGGCTCGAACACTGAAGCTTTCTTT.

This clonotype has ten or more counts. This chain joins TRBV11-2 and TRBJ2-1; the D gene is possibly TRBD2 (6 bases). Germline lookup yields CDR1 SGHAT and CDR2 FQNNGV. CDR3 length: 14 amino acids. V lost 8 bases to trimming and J lost 5 bases, with 16 bases between them. The CDR3 region is CASRDIGGDNEQFF. The DNA of the CDR3 is TGTGCCAGCCGAGATATCGGCGGGGACAATGAGCAGTTCTTC.

This clonotype has ten or more counts. The chain uses TRBV5-1 and TRBJ2-1, with 11 bases fitting TRBD2. CDR1 is SGHRS and CDR2 is YFSETQ in the germline V gene. Trimming at V came to 1 base and at J to 9 bases, leaving 3 bases not matched to a gene. This CDR3 region has 14 residues. This chain's CDR3 is CASSLKLAGVEQFF. The CDR3 DNA reads TGCGCCAGCAGCTTGAAACTAGCGGGAGTTGAGCAGTTCTTC.

This clonotype appeared many times. This chain links TRBV29-1 with TRBJ2-7, with D perhaps matching TRBD1 (5 bases). The CDR3 loop spans 14 amino acids. Trimming took 0 bases from V and 7 from J, leaving 16 bases between them. The germline V gene has CDR1 SQVTM and CDR2 ANQGSEA. The CDR3 region has the DNA TGCAGCGTTGAAGATCAGGGCAAGGGATGGGAGCAGTACTTC. As protein: CSVEDQGKGWEQYF.

V is TRBV20-1 and J is TRBJ2-2, with unresolved D. Deletions cut 0 bases from V and 3 bases from J, with 8 bases between. Germline V gene lookup returns CDR1 DFQATT and CDR2 SNEGSKA (reference sequence). The CDR3 is 14 residues long. For the CDR3, the DNA is TGCAGTGCTAGAGATCACCATTACACCGGGGAGCTGTTTTTT. Translating it yields CSARDHHYTGELFF.

The chain recombines TRBV18 with TRBJ2-2; a possible D gene is TRBD1 (6 bases). Germline V gene data show CDR1 as KGHSH and CDR2 as LQKENI. V was trimmed by 9 bases and J by 3 bases, leaving 11 bases between them. The CDR3 runs 13 residues. CDR3 in amino acids: CASSGDHTGELFF. In nucleotides, the CDR3 is TGTGCCAGTTCAGGGGACCACACCGGGGAGCTGTTTTTT.

This clonotype was picked up a small number of times. The chain recombines TRBV5-1 with TRBJ2-1; TRBD2 matches at 9 bases. V shed 0 bases, J shed 9 bases, and the junction held 7 bases outside the gene matches. The CDR3 totals 15 residues. Germline CDR1 and CDR2: SGHRS and YFSETQ. CDR3 bases: TGCGCCAGCAGCTTGGGGCTAGCGGGAACAACTGAGCAGTTCTTC. Protein sequence: CASSLGLAGTTEQFF. The entire variable domain, with the rest obtained from reference TRBV5-1 and TRBJ2-1, is as follows: KAGVTQTPRYLIKTRGQQVTLSCSPISGHRSVSWYQQTPGQGLQFLFEYFSETQRNKGNFPGRFSGRQFSNSRSEMNVSTLELGDSALYLCASSLGLAGTTEQFFGPGTRLTVL.

The genes are TRBV29-1 and TRBJ2-3; the D gene is possibly TRBD2 (6 bases). Per germline, CDR1 SQVTM and CDR2 ANQGSEA. Trimming pared 2 bases from V and 5 bases from J, leaving 20 bases between. This CDR3 is 16 amino acids long. Written as DNA, the CDR3 is TGCAGCGTTGAATCCCCAACCCCCAGGGAGGTAGATACGCAGTATTTT. Amino acid sequence: CSVESPTPREVDTQYF.

This clonotype was seen a handful of times. V usage is TRBV20-1 and J usage is TRBJ1-1; possibly TRBD1 for D (5 bases). CDR1 is DFQATT and CDR2 is SNEGSKA in the germline V gene (reference sequence). This CDR3 comprises 13 residues. V lost 6 bases to trimming and J lost 6 bases, with 17 bases between them. CDR3 sequence (DNA): TGCAGTGCGCACAATCGGGGGGACGCTGAAGCTTTCTTT. It translates to CSAHNRGDAEAFF.

The chain joins TRBV20-1 to TRBJ2-5, with TRBD2 matching over 9 bases. V shed 0 bases and J 2 bases; nucleotides not matched to a gene: 4. Germline CDR1 reads DFQATT; CDR2 reads SNEGSKA (reference sequence). CDR3 length: 15 amino acids. The CDR3, as DNA: TGCAGTGCTAGAGATGGGCGGGAGGGGCAAGAGACCCAGTACTTC. Protein: CSARDGREGQETQYF.